These T cell receptor beta chains were read from a single sample in a study of T-cell memory formation after mild COVID-19. TCRdb reprocessed the 5' RACE reads with MiXCR, giving one entry per CDR3 protein. The table shows more than 250,000 distinct CDR3 sequences, with under 20% occurring only once. Sequences were obtained from PBMCs or a T cell subset sorted from them (not recorded which). The receptors here all came from a man younger than 35 who had mild COVID-19 (a few samples of this study predate the infection). Cell type and time point are not known. Each CDR3 is given with its conserved first and last residue. Fields, in order: CDR3 protein, CDR3 DNA, V gene, D gene, clone size, J gene, CDR3 length. D genes are given only for firm matches. The size field is filled for only some rows; it gives once, few, many or a size class.

CDR3aa: CASKGNGYTF; CDR3nt: TGTGCCAGTAAGGGAAATGGCTACACCTTC; v_gene: TRBV19; d_gene: NA; abundance: few; j_gene: TRBJ1-2; len: 10
CDR3aa: CATSQGTGDTQYF; CDR3nt: TGTGCCACCAGCCAGGGCACGGGAGATACGCAGTATTTT; v_gene: TRBV24-1; d_gene: NA; abundance: NA; j_gene: TRBJ2-3; len: 13
CDR3aa: CAISESIREGPEAFF; CDR3nt: TGTGCCATCAGTGAGTCGATTCGGGAGGGGCCTGAAGCTTTCTTT; v_gene: TRBV10-3; d_gene: NA; abundance: many; j_gene: TRBJ1-1; len: 15
CDR3aa: CSASTGGAAGAFF; CDR3nt: TGCAGTGCTTCAACAGGGGGAGCCGCAGGAGCTTTCTTT; v_gene: TRBV20-1; d_gene: TRBD1; abundance: NA; j_gene: TRBJ1-1; len: 13
CDR3aa: CASSLGLAVEEQFF; CDR3nt: TGTGCCAGCAGCTTAGGGCTAGCGGTAGAGGAGCAGTTCTTC; v_gene: TRBV11-2; d_gene: TRBD2; abundance: NA; j_gene: TRBJ2-1; len: 14
CDR3aa: CASSSPKAQSKETQYF; CDR3nt: TGTGCCAGCAGCTCTCCCAAGGCACAGAGTAAAGAGACCCAGTACTTC; v_gene: TRBV7-9; d_gene: NA; abundance: NA; j_gene: TRBJ2-5; len: 16
CDR3aa: CSAMSVGAPLHF; CDR3nt: TGCAGTGCCATGAGCGTCGGGGCACCCCTCCACTTT; v_gene: TRBV20-1; d_gene: NA; abundance: NA; j_gene: TRBJ1-6; len: 12
CDR3aa: CASSHNRWPETQYF; CDR3nt: TGCGCCAGCAGCCACAATCGTTGGCCGGAGACCCAGTACTTC; v_gene: TRBV4-3; d_gene: NA; abundance: NA; j_gene: TRBJ2-5; len: 14
CDR3aa: CASIVPSGEQFF; CDR3nt: TGTGCCAGCATAGTTCCGTCGGGTGAGCAGTTCTTC; v_gene: TRBV2; d_gene: NA; abundance: few; j_gene: TRBJ2-1; len: 12
CDR3aa: CASQGLAGFPTYEQYF; CDR3nt: TGTGCCAGCCAGGGACTAGCGGGTTTTCCGACCTACGAGCAGTACTTC; v_gene: TRBV6-2/TRBV6-3; d_gene: TRBD2; abundance: few; j_gene: TRBJ2-7; len: 16
CDR3aa: CASSEYGPREAFF; CDR3nt: TGCGCCAGCAGTGAGTACGGGCCGCGTGAAGCTTTCTTT; v_gene: TRBV10-2; d_gene: NA; abundance: NA; j_gene: TRBJ1-1; len: 13
CDR3aa: CASSTGGGALFADTQYF; CDR3nt: TGTGCCAGCAGTACAGGAGGGGGGGCCTTATTCGCAGATACGCAGTATTTT; v_gene: TRBV5-6; d_gene: NA; abundance: few; j_gene: TRBJ2-3; len: 17
CDR3aa: CASSLEGTSNTGELFF; CDR3nt: TGCGCCAGCAGCTTGGAAGGGACCTCGAACACCGGGGAGCTGTTTTTT; v_gene: TRBV5-1; d_gene: NA; abundance: few; j_gene: TRBJ2-2; len: 16
CDR3aa: CASSGQGTYEQYF; CDR3nt: TGTGCCAGCTCTGGACAGGGGACGTACGAGCAGTACTTC; v_gene: TRBV12-3/TRBV12-4; d_gene: TRBD1; abundance: once; j_gene: TRBJ2-7; len: 13
CDR3aa: CASSVSPSGGTRPETQYF; CDR3nt: TGTGCCAGCAGCGTGTCCCCTAGCGGGGGGACCCGCCCGGAGACCCAGTACTTC; v_gene: TRBV9; d_gene: TRBD2; abundance: few; j_gene: TRBJ2-5; len: 18
CDR3aa: CASRPRLADTQYF; CDR3nt: TGTGCCAGCAGACCCCGACTAGCTGATACGCAGTATTTT; v_gene: TRBV5-6; d_gene: TRBD2; abundance: many; j_gene: TRBJ2-3; len: 13
CDR3aa: CASSLGRVTEAFF; CDR3nt: TGCGCCAGCAGCTTGGGGCGGGTCACTGAAGCTTTCTTT; v_gene: TRBV5-1; d_gene: NA; abundance: once; j_gene: TRBJ1-1; len: 13
CDR3aa: CASSQDFASGGETQYF; CDR3nt: TGTGCCAGCAGCCAAGATTTTGCTAGCGGGGGTGAGACCCAGTACTTC; v_gene: TRBV4-2; d_gene: TRBD2; abundance: few; j_gene: TRBJ2-5; len: 16
CDR3aa: CSAPRVRDSYRHPVNNEQFF; CDR3nt: TGCAGTGCTCCCCGGGTTCGGGACTCGTATAGACACCCAGTGAACAATGAGCAGTTCTTC; v_gene: TRBV20-1; d_gene: NA; abundance: NA; j_gene: TRBJ2-1; len: 20
CDR3aa: CASSFDRATDTQYF; CDR3nt: TGTGCCAGCAGCTTCGACAGGGCAACAGATACGCAGTATTTT; v_gene: TRBV7-9; d_gene: TRBD1; abundance: NA; j_gene: TRBJ2-3; len: 14
CDR3aa: CAIRVPGPGAGEAFF; CDR3nt: TGTGCCATCAGGGTACCCGGCCCGGGAGCGGGTGAAGCTTTCTTT; v_gene: TRBV10-3; d_gene: NA; abundance: NA; j_gene: TRBJ1-1; len: 15
CDR3aa: CASSVGGSLDQPQHF; CDR3nt: TGTGCCAGCAGCGTAGGTGGGAGTTTGGATCAGCCCCAGCATTTT; v_gene: TRBV9; d_gene: NA; abundance: few; j_gene: TRBJ1-5; len: 15
CDR3aa: CASSEPTGVYEQYF; CDR3nt: TGTGCCAGCAGTGAACCGACAGGGGTTTACGAGCAGTACTTC; v_gene: TRBV6-1; d_gene: TRBD1; abundance: many; j_gene: TRBJ2-7; len: 14
CDR3aa: CSARVPGVRDIQYF; CDR3nt: TGCAGTGCTAGAGTCCCAGGGGTTAGAGACATTCAGTACTTC; v_gene: TRBV20-1; d_gene: NA; abundance: many; j_gene: TRBJ2-4; len: 14
CDR3aa: CASQRQGGYGYTF; CDR3nt: TGTGCCAGCCAACGACAGGGAGGCTATGGCTACACCTTC; v_gene: TRBV2; d_gene: TRBD1; abundance: few; j_gene: TRBJ1-2; len: 13